This T cell receptor beta chain was recorded in a study of T cells in Graves' hyperthyroidism and ophthalmopathy (dated by TCRdb to between 2018 and 2021). Regarding the study in general: Peripheral blood was sampled at the time of initial diagnosis, prior to any treatment. For training and testing, the roughly 97 patients in the discovery cohort were randomly divided in a 7:3 ratio. A discovery cohort of about a hundred patients, approximately 45 with Graves' ophthalmopathy and approximately 57 with stable Graves' hyperthyroidism, was used to find distinguishing TCR V-J signatures. Once sampling was done, hyperthyroidism patients were given methimazole at a starting dose of 30 mg daily, whereas ophthalmopathy patients were given high-dose intravenous methylprednisolone. In about 6 Graves' hyperthyroidism patients, the study also compared T-cell repertoires from thyroid tissue with T-cell repertoires from blood. An independent validation cohort of 18 to 20 hyperthyroidism patients and about 15 patients who later progressed to ophthalmopathy tested prospective prediction of ophthalmopathy. The paper reports TCR Vbeta CDR3 sequencing of approximately 140 peripheral blood samples: approximately 41 ophthalmopathy, fewer than 80 hyperthyroidism and around 17 progressor patients.

As regards this clonotype: Its antigen is still unknown. No base-level quality is on record; no much larger clone is a single base apart.

Results and caveats for the whole study, not just this receptor: Most expanded thyroid clonotypes (frequency above 0.001) were also detected in blood, suggesting blood repertoires may reflect thyroid immune responses. A model built on a 13 V-J signature distinguished ophthalmopathy from stable hyperthyroidism, reaching over 85% sensitivity and 81% to 83% specificity in cross-validation and 80%/75% in testing. In validation, the model predicted progression to ophthalmopathy with 65% to 71% sensitivity and roughly 72% specificity, a median of around 6.6 months before onset. No statistical method was used to fix the sample size in advance, and group allocation was not hidden from the investigators.

Ophthalmopathy patients had moderately to severely active disease, Clinical Activity Score of at least 3, NOSPECS grade of at least 4, and duration under 3 months. Exclusion was applied to patients with uncontrolled infections, other autoimmune diseases, pregnancy or lactation. Clinical symptoms, serum thyroxine and TRAb, thyroid ultrasound, and orbital computed tomography formed the basis for the diagnoses. PBMCs were separated from roughly 10 ml of fresh peripheral blood using Ficoll-Paque density gradient centrifugation. Total RNA was extracted using Trizol reagent, and RNA quality was assessed on an Agilent 2100 Bioanalyzer. TCR beta CDR3 regions were amplified from RNA transcripts. The first round of RT-PCR for the TCR CDR3 was performed with the HTBI primer set and the Qiagen OneStep RT-PCR kit. The libraries were constructed in a second round of multiplex PCR and then size-selected and purified. Libraries were sequenced paired-end with 100 bp reads on an Illumina HiSeq2000. Regarding the original processing steps: SOAPnuke was used to process the raw data, removing reads that contained adapters or uncalled bases, had a mean Phred below 15, or lacked an exact match to the constant primer or identifier. COPE v1.2.5 was used to merge the high-quality paired reads, and each unique nucleotide sequence was defined as a clonotype. MiTCR v1.1 was used to align clonotypes to the IMGT TRBV, TRBD and TRBJ reference segments. The analysis was restricted to V-J combinations with a frequency above 0.0001, which together covered just over 99% of the repertoires. A TCS score was defined as the ratio of F50 (clonal expansion) to E x V (chaos), with BLOSUM62-based TCRdist applied between CDR3 peptides within each V-J. Welch's t-statistics and random forest reduced 500 to 550 V-J features to 13, which were used in a naive Bayes classifier (R e1071). In-frame beta chains were kept once TCRdb had trimmed the public reads at Q25 with fastp and called clones with MiXCR. CDR3 protein duplicates are merged, each entry listing the most common genes and DNA. The V and J calls here are based on TCRdb, not the publication. The sample includes 450,000 to 550,000 distinct CDR3 sequences, with roughly 24% observed a single time. Approximately 10% of the sample is held by the ten biggest clonotypes.

The cysteine opens and the phenylalanine closes a CDR3 of 16 amino acids. CDR3 DNA is the only sequence kept; it has 48 bases, read in frame from the first base. V loses 0 bases of germline sequence and J loses 4 bases, and the interval between the two ends is 15 bases. CDR1 and CDR2 (MNHEY, SVGEGT) derive from the germline V gene. The clonotype comes from a woman under 40 with Graves' ophthalmopathy. The specimen sequenced was blood. The V and J segments used are TRBV6-2 or TRBV6-3 and TRBJ1-1; the D gene identity is not certain. The DNA reads as follows: TGTGCCAGCAGTTACTCGAGTACCGGGGTGATCACTGAAGCTTTCTTT. The translation is CASSYSSTGVITEAFF.